This entry is about one T cell receptor beta chain. Its antigen is still unknown. From the reads, TCRdb called clonotypes with MiXCR, one entry per CDR3 protein. Of roughly 800,000 distinct CDR3 sequences listed, just under 30% are singletons. The sample belongs to a study of T cell repertoires in cytomegalovirus infection. V trimming: 5 bases; J trimming: 1 base; junction bases outside the gene matches: 7. The CDR3 is 16 residues long. The TCR sequence derives from a human donor in good health (CMV status not recorded). Some clones in this sample may be carry-over from other donors' samples. This specimen was cultured CD8+ T cells from PBMCs, taken from culture after CMV antigen stimulation. The chain uses TRBV12-3 or TRBV12-4 and TRBJ2-5, with 10 positions matching TRBD1. As DNA, the CDR3 is TGTGCCAGCAGTACCGGGGACAGGGGCCCCCAAGAGACCCAGTACTTC. Its protein is CASSTGDRGPQETQYF.